This T cell receptor (beta chain) was recovered during a study of beta chain features in type 1 diabetes. Study-level points and caveats: Type 1 diabetes patients had VDJ junctions that carried fewer insertions and more deletions.

This CDR3 is built from 16 residues. The J segment lost 7 bases and the V segment lost 2 bases, leaving 10 bases of the junction unmatched. Per germline, CDR1 MDHEN and CDR2 SYDVKM. The study reverse transcribed the entire isolated RNA, so it sequenced expressed TCRB transcripts. Produced via immunoSEQ multiplex PCR; TCRdb's table is partial and in-frame only. Among approximately 380,000 clones listed, around 15% were seen once. As for this clone: As yet, its antigen is unknown.

The sequence derives from a woman aged 18-30 years in good health. The rearrangement links TRBV28 to TRBJ2-1, with 8 bases that match TRBD2. Sequenced sample: naive CD4+ T cells from blood. This CDR3 is CASSLPLGGGGNEQFF. The CDR3 DNA follows: TGTGCCAGCAGTTTACCCCTCGGGGGGGGCGGGAATGAGCAGTTCTTC.